The T cell receptor beta chain described here comes from a study of blood T cell repertoires in COVID-19. On the study more broadly: In each case, the material was cDNA or gDNA derived from T cells, B-cell-depleted T cells, or PBMCs.

Authors' data handling: Estimates of nucleated cell counts were drawn from the amplification of reference gene primers. TCRdb keeps only in-frame clones here, not all; method: immunoSEQ multiplex PCR. V, J and clone size were drawn from that table, and D and trimming were deduced from the DNA. Among approximately 210,000 clones, 81% were seen once, and the ten largest hold approximately 9%. Cohort assignment relied on participant-reported clinical history. This clone has a single count. The sequence was collected from a woman between 50 and 59 years old with acute COVID-19. The sequenced material came from PBMCs or T cells enriched from blood (not recorded which).

The CDR3 DNA sequence: TGTGCCAGCAGCCCTGAGCCATTCAATCAGCCCCAGCATTTT. It specifies CASSPEPFNQPQHF. The rearrangement links TRBV3-1 (or the pseudogene TRBV3-2) to TRBJ1-5, with unresolved D. Trimming took 4 bases from V and 3 from J, leaving 10 bases between them. Germline V gene sequence: CDR1 LGHDT, CDR2 YNNKEL (reference sequence). The CDR3 length is 14 residues.